A selection of T cell receptor beta chains follows, all from one sample in a study of shared clonotypes between healthy human individuals. Some clones are missing from TCRdb's copy, which holds only in-frame ones; the method was immunoSEQ multiplex PCR. The sample comprises around 1,100,000 clones, 60% to 85% of which are singletons, and 0.7% to 0.95% rests with the top ten. The sequencing sample was made of memory CD4+ T cells from PBMCs. The receptor source for this set is a young man in good health. Some clones in this sample may be carry-over from other donors' samples. The CDR3 runs from the conserved cysteine through the conserved F or W. A D gene is named only where the DNA matches it firmly. Clone size is not always given. Where it is, it says once, few, many or a class for expanded clones.

>TRBJ1-5|TRBD1|15|.|TRBV2
TGTGCCAGCAGTGGGACAGGGGGAGGCGATCAGCCCCAGCATTTT
CASSGTGGGDQPQHF
>TRBJ1-2|TRBD1|14|.|TRBV7-2
TGTGCCAGCAGCTTGGGACAGATTAACTATGGCTACACCTTC
CASSLGQINYGYTF
>TRBJ2-5|.|13|once|TRBV7-7
TGTGCCAGCAGCTTAGGGCAGCAAGAGACCCAGTACTTC
CASSLGQQETQYF
>TRBJ2-5|.|13|.|TRBV11-3
TGTGCCAGCAGCTTTACTAGTGAAGAGACCCAGTACTTC
CASSFTSEETQYF
>TRBJ2-7|.|15|.|TRBV5-1
TGCGCCAGCAGCTTGGGGCCAGGGAAGGCGTACGAGCAGTACTTC
CASSLGPGKAYEQYF
>TRBJ2-1|.|12|.|TRBV2
TGTGCCAGCCAGCAGGTGGACAATGAGCAGTTCTTC
CASQQVDNEQFF
>TRBJ2-7|.|14|.|TRBV11-2
TGTGCCAGCAGCAATCAAGACGGACCCTACGAGCAGTACTTC
CASSNQDGPYEQYF
>TRBJ1-2|TRBD1|12|.|TRBV28
TGTGCCAGCGGACAGGGATTTTATGGCTACACCTTC
CASGQGFYGYTF
>TRBJ1-2|.|13|once|TRBV7-9
TGTGCCAGCAGCTTGGTAACGGCCATGGGCTACACCTTC
CASSLVTAMGYTF
>TRBJ2-7|.|12|once|TRBV19
TGTGCCAGTAGTATCCCCAAGCGCGAGCAGTACTTC
CASSIPKREQYF
>TRBJ1-2|TRBD1|13|.|TRBV28
TGTGCCAGCACGGGACAGCCTAACTATGGCTACACCTTC
CASTGQPNYGYTF
>TRBJ1-1|.|14|.|TRBV5-1
TGCGCCAGCAGCTCGGACAGTATGGACACTGAAGCTTTCTTT
CASSSDSMDTEAFF
>TRBJ2-3|.|16|.|TRBV27
TGTGCCAGCAGTCCCGGGTGGGGGGGCGGCACAGATACGCAGTATTTT
CASSPGWGGGTDTQYF
>TRBJ2-1|.|14|.|TRBV28
TGTGCCAGCAGTTCTACCCGGGGAAACAATGAGCAGTTCTTC
CASSSTRGNNEQFF
>TRBJ2-7|TRBD2|12|.|TRBV11-2
TGTGCCAGCAGCCTTCCTAGCGGGAGACGGTACTTC
CASSLPSGRRYF
>TRBJ1-5|TRBD1|16|.|TRBV7-2
TGTGCCAGCAGCTTAGTGGGGACAGTTAGCAATCAGCCCCAGCATTTT
CASSLVGTVSNQPQHF
>TRBJ1-1|.|12|.|TRBV5-8
TGTGCCAGCAGCTTAAATCGGGCGAGAGCTTTCTTT
CASSLNRARAFF
>TRBJ2-1|TRBD1|15|.|TRBV10-3
TGTGCCATCAGTAAGGACAGGGTTGACTACAATGAGCAGTTCTTC
CAISKDRVDYNEQFF
>TRBJ1-4|TRBD1|12|.|TRBV28
TGTGCCAGCAGTTTTCCTCAGGGGGGAATAGACTTT
CASSFPQGGIDF
>TRBJ2-4|TRBD2|18|.|TRBV6-1
TGTGCCAGCAGTGAAAAGACTAGCGGGCAGATAGCCAAAAACATTCAGTACTTC
CASSEKTSGQIAKNIQYF
>TRBJ2-1|TRBD2|16|.|TRBV5-6
TGTGCCAGCGGCCAACTAGCGGGAGGGCCGAACAATGAGCAGTTCTTC
CASGQLAGGPNNEQFF
>TRBJ2-7|.|13|few|TRBV6-1
TGTGCCAGCAGGGCAGGCCAGAACTACGAGCAGTACTTC
CASRAGQNYEQYF
>TRBJ1-1|TRBD1|13|.|TRBV27
TGTGCCAGCAGTCTAAACAGGGGCACTGAAGCTTTCTTT
CASSLNRGTEAFF
>TRBJ2-7|.|14|.|TRBV5-1
TGCGCCAGCAGGCGGAGCGAGAGCTCCTACGAGCAGTACTTC
CASRRSESSYEQYF
>TRBJ2-3|.|15|.|TRBV5-1
TGCGCCAGCAGCCCCCGTCGAGGGGGCACAGATACGCAGTATTTT
CASSPRRGGTDTQYF
>TRBJ2-7|.|13|.|TRBV7-3
TGTGCCAGCAGCTTAGCGGTGGGCTTCGAGCAGTACTTC
CASSLAVGFEQYF
>TRBJ1-2|.|12|many|TRBV2
TGTGCCAGCAGTGATAGGCTCTATGGCTACACCTTC
CASSDRLYGYTF
>TRBJ2-7|TRBD2|19|.|TRBV6-1
TGTGCCAGCAGTGAACCTAGGACTAGCGGGAGGCCAAGCTCCTACGAGCAGTACTTC
CASSEPRTSGRPSSYEQYF
>TRBJ1-1|.|13|few|TRBV18
TGTGCCAGCTCACCTGACAAGAACACTGAAGCTTTCTTT
CASSPDKNTEAFF
>TRBJ2-3|.|15|few|TRBV18
TGTGCCAGCAGAACTAGCACCTCTAGCACAGATACGCAGTATTTT
CASRTSTSSTDTQYF
>TRBJ1-1|TRBD1|11|.|TRBV30
TGTGCCTGGAGTCACAGGGGAGCAGCTTTCTTT
CAWSHRGAAFF
>TRBJ2-3|TRBD2|13|.|TRBV19
TGTGCCAGTAGTACTAGCGGAACAGATACGCAGTATTTT
CASSTSGTDTQYF
>TRBJ2-6|.|17|once|TRBV28
TGTGCCAGCAGTCCATCCGGGGCGTACTCTGGGGCCAACGTCCTGACTTTC
CASSPSGAYSGANVLTF